This T cell receptor (beta chain) was sequenced for a study of T cells in Graves' hyperthyroidism and ophthalmopathy. From germline, CDR1 is DFQATT and CDR2 SNEGSKA (reference sequence). V was pared by 2 bases and J by 14 bases, with 19 bases between. The CDR3 totals 13 residues. Template material for amplifying TCR beta CDR3 regions consisted of RNA transcripts. Using the HTBI primer set, a first-round RT-PCR was run on the TCR CDR3. TCRdb re-analysed the multiplex PCR reads in MiXCR, keeping a single row per CDR3 protein. This sample has about 37,000 distinct CDR3 sequences, with 40% to 65% found just once.

The chain joins TRBV20-1 to TRBJ1-5, with D possibly matching TRBD1 (5 bases). Sequencing was carried out using blood. This TCR was recovered from a man between 35 and 55 years old with Graves' ophthalmopathy. CDR3 protein: CSARHRTGGYEHF. The CDR3 bases are TGCAGTGCTAGACACAGGACGGGAGGGTACGAGCATTTT.